The source of this T cell receptor (beta chain) is a study of cytomegalovirus exposure and HLA in healthy donors. The CDR3 sequence is 14 residues long. Germline assignment: CDR1 LNHNV and CDR2 YYDKDF (reference sequence). V shed 1 base and J shed 5 bases, with 11 bases lying between them. Study results and caveats: A later analysis reportedly found fewer N-insertions in an Asian-associated ancestry cluster than the approximately 670-donor mean.

The count of this clone is one. Antigen: not known. This PCR relied on a set of 60 Vbeta primers and 13 Jbeta primers. Produced via immunoSEQ multiplex PCR; TCRdb's table is partial and in-frame only. The data contain 120,000 or so clones, around 75% of them singletons. Material: PBMCs. The chain recombines TRBV15 with TRBJ1-2; D gene ambiguous. The TCR was taken from a man aged 25-45 years in good health and CMV-seronegative. Here the CDR3 reads CATSRGTGDYGYTF. The CDR3 DNA is TGTGCCACCAGCAGAGGGACGGGAGATTATGGCTACACCTTC.